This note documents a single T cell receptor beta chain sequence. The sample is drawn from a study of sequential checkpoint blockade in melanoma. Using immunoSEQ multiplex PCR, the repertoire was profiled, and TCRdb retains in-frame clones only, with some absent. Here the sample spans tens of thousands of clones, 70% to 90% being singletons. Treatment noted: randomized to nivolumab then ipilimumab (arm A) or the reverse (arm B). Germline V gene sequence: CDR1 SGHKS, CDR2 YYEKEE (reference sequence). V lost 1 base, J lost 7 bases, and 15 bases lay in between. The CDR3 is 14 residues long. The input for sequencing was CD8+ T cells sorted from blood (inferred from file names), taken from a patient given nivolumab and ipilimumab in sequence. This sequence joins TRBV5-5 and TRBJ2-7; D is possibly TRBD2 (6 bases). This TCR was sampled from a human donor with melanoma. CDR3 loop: CASSLSGSLREQYF. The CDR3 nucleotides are TGTGCCAGCAGCTTGTCCGGGAGTTTGAGAGAGCAGTACTTC.